One TCR beta chain is described in this entry. Antigen unknown. Amplification used 60 V beta primers and 13 J beta primers. Data came from immunoSEQ multiplex PCR; TCRdb stores just in-frame clones and leaves some out. This sample has about 64,000 clones, with approximately 78% found just once. These data originate in a study of glioma-infiltrating T cells after dendritic cell vaccination. In the study overall: Treatment, given 2003 to 2012, was autologous tumor lysate-pulsed dendritic cell vaccination. At biweekly intervals, patients got three intradermal dendritic cell vaccine injections.

This CDR3 has 16 residues. CDR1 and CDR2 from the germline V gene are MNHNS and SASEGT. J gave up 4 bases and V 0 bases, and 7 bases lay outside the gene matches. The study, taken as a whole, reports: Complete blood and tumor specimen sets were limited to few patients.

The chain uses TRBV6-1 and TRBJ1-2; 8 bases are a match to TRBD1. This material consisted of blood, taken before dendritic cell vaccination. The receptor was derived from a human donor with glioblastoma. As DNA, the CDR3 is TGTGCCAGCAGTGAAGCCCCGGACAGGGCGGGCTATGGCTACACCTTC. Protein: CASSEAPDRAGYGYTF.